These T cell receptor beta chains were read from a single sample in a study of cytomegalovirus exposure and HLA in healthy donors. The method was immunoSEQ multiplex PCR; TCRdb's version includes in-frame clones alone and lacks a portion of them. The data contain 200,000 to 250,000 clones, 65% to 75% of them singletons. The source material was PBMCs. The origin of the receptors is a woman in her 30s in good health and CMV-seronegative. Each CDR3 is given with its conserved first and last residue. A D gene is named only where the DNA matches it firmly. Clone size appears in some rows only: once, few, many, or a class for an expanded clone.

clone size,D gene,V gene,J gene,CDR3 protein,CDR3 DNA
.,TRBD2,TRBV25-1,TRBJ2-3,CASSPAGGSTDTQYF,TGTGCCAGCAGTCCCGCGGGAGGGAGCACAGATACGCAGTATTTT
.,TRBD2,TRBV2,TRBJ2-3,CASSELAVTDTQYF,TGTGCCAGCAGTGAACTAGCGGTCACAGATACGCAGTATTTT
.,.,TRBV27,TRBJ2-7,CASSRNYAAYEQYF,TGTGCCAGCAGCCGAAATTACGCGGCCTACGAGCAGTACTTC
.,.,TRBV27,TRBJ1-1,CASSPLVRDSMNTEAFF,TGTGCCAGCAGCCCCCTCGTCAGAGACAGTATGAACACTGAAGCTTTCTTT
.,TRBD2,TRBV10-3,TRBJ2-7,CAIGREALSYEQYF,TGTGCCATCGGACGGGAGGCCCTCTCCTACGAGCAGTACTTC
.,TRBD1,TRBV6-1,TRBJ1-4,CASRGQGQGNEKLFF,TGTGCCAGCAGAGGACAGGGGCAGGGTAATGAAAAACTGTTTTTT
once,TRBD2,TRBV7-2,TRBJ2-5,CASSEEGTSGEETQYF,TGTGCCAGCAGCGAAGAAGGGACTAGCGGAGAAGAGACCCAGTACTTC
few,.,TRBV13,TRBJ2-1,CASSPRRLDDNEQFF,TGTGCCAGCAGCCCGCGAAGACTAGACGACAATGAGCAGTTCTTC
.,.,TRBV18,TRBJ2-1,CASSPQGLLNNEQFF,TGTGCCAGCTCACCACAGGGACTTCTCAACAATGAGCAGTTCTTC
.,TRBD2,TRBV15,TRBJ2-5,CATSGGTSGRGETQYF,TGTGCCACCAGCGGAGGGACTAGCGGGAGGGGAGAGACCCAGTACTTC
.,TRBD2,TRBV29-1,TRBJ2-2,CSAGTSGGPGTGELFF,TGCAGCGCCGGGACTAGCGGGGGCCCGGGAACCGGGGAGCTGTTTTTT